This passage covers 27 T cell receptor beta chains from one sample sequenced in a study of blood T cell repertoires in COVID-19. The table came from immunoSEQ multiplex PCR; TCRdb's copy has only in-frame clones and leaves some out. The sample has some 300,000 clones; around 90% are singletons. The material sequenced was PBMCs or T cells enriched from blood (not recorded which). The receptor set was obtained from a woman in her twenties or thirties who had recovered from COVID-19.

The V gene is TRBV5-1, the J gene TRBJ1-2; TRBD1 aligns across 8 bases. The CDR3 loop spans 14 amino acids. V shed 3 bases, J shed 7 bases, and the junction held 8 bases outside the gene matches. Germline V gene sequence: CDR1 SGHRS, CDR2 YFSETQ. The CDR3 DNA is TGCGCCAGCAGCTCCCCTGACAGGGGACCTGGCTACACCTTC. This codes for CASSSPDRGPGYTF.

This clone was found a few times. V and J are TRBV7-2 and TRBJ1-2; D call uncertain. Germline CDR1 SGHTA, CDR2 FQGNSA. The CDR3 is made up of 13 amino acids. The germline V and J ends were trimmed by 4 bases and 8 bases, with 14 bases remaining between them. Here the CDR3 DNA reads TGTGCCAGCAGCTCTTACGTCGCGGAGGGCTACACCTTC. As protein: CASSSYVAEGYTF.

The rearrangement uses TRBV19 and TRBJ1-2; possible D gene TRBD1, 5 bases. Trimming took off 10 bases at V and 6 bases at J, with 15 bases between the two ends. The CDR3 has 12 residues. CDR1 is LNHDA, CDR2 SQIVND, per germline (reference sequence). The DNA for the CDR3 is TGTGCCACCTGGGGGGACCTGGATGGCTACACCTTC. Its protein is CATWGDLDGYTF.

The V and J genes are TRBV6-5 and TRBJ1-3; perhaps TRBD1 as D (6 bases). V lost 10 bases and J 3 bases, leaving 16 bases between the germline ends. Germline CDR1 reads MNHEY; CDR2 reads SVGAGI. The CDR3 runs to 14 residues. This chain's CDR3 is CAITTGWIGNTIYF. The CDR3, as DNA: TGTGCCATTACAACAGGGTGGATTGGAAACACCATATATTTT.

The rearrangement uses TRBV19 and TRBJ1-1, with TRBD1 as a possible D gene (5 bases). Germline CDR1 reads LNHDA; CDR2 reads SQIVND (reference sequence). The CDR3 is 13 amino acids. The V gene lost 4 bases and the J gene lost 2 bases, with 8 bases spanning the gap. CDR3 bases: TGTGCCAGTAGTACAGGGAAAAACACTGAAGCTTTCTTT. Amino acids: CASSTGKNTEAFF. Based on the CDR3 plus reference TRBV19 and TRBJ1-1, the full variable domain is DGGITQSPKYLFRKEGQNVTLSCEQNLNHDAMYWYRQDPGQGLRLIYYSQIVNDFQKGDIAEGYSVSREKKESFPLTVTSAQKNPTAFYLCASSTGKNTEAFFGQGTRLTVV.

The rearrangement uses TRBV3-1 (or the pseudogene TRBV3-2) and TRBJ1-4, with 7 bases aligning to TRBD1. CDR1 and CDR2 (germline): LGHDT, YNNKEL (reference sequence). CDR3 length: 17 amino acids. Trimming at V came to 1 base and at J to 2 bases, leaving 7 bases not matched to a gene. The CDR3 region has the DNA TGTGCCAGCAGCCAAGGATTAGGGGGCAGGACTAATGAAAAACTGTTTTTT. Its protein is CASSQGLGGRTNEKLFF.

The V and J genes are TRBV9 and TRBJ2-5, with D maybe TRBD2 (6 bases). Germline values: CDR1 SGDLS, CDR2 YYNGEE. This CDR3 is 15 amino acids long. V was pared by 7 bases and J by 4 bases, with 20 bases between. Here the CDR3 reads CASGGFGVGGETQYF. CDR3 nucleotide sequence: TGTGCCAGCGGAGGCTTCGGAGTGGGAGGAGAGACCCAGTACTTC.

J is TRBJ2-5 and V is TRBV15; the match to TRBD1 covers 9 bases. The length of the CDR3 is 18 residues. Germline lookup yields CDR1 LNHNV and CDR2 YYDKDF (reference sequence). Trimming took 0 bases from V and 4 from J; bases not matched to a gene: 12. The CDR3 loop is CATSRDLREDRGGETQYF. Written as DNA, the CDR3 is TGTGCCACCAGCAGAGATCTTAGGGAGGACAGGGGAGGAGAGACCCAGTACTTC.

The chain carries TRBV29-1 and TRBJ2-7, with TRBD1 matching over 9 bases. J gave up 2 bases and V 4 bases, and 6 bases lay outside the gene matches. The CDR3 extends over 14 amino acids. Germline V gives CDR1 SQVTM, CDR2 ANQGSEA. DNA of the CDR3: TGCAGCGTTGGGGGACAGGGCACCACCTACGAGCAGTACTTC. Amino acids: CSVGGQGTTYEQYF.

This clone was recorded a few times. The chain employs TRBV9 and TRBJ2-2; D not certain. The germline V gene encodes CDR1 SGDLS and CDR2 YYNGEE. Trimming stripped 0 bases from V and 7 bases from J, with 13 bases between. The CDR3 has 15 residues. The CDR3 region is CASSVAPWAGGELFF. The CDR3 DNA reads as TGTGCCAGCAGCGTAGCTCCGTGGGCAGGCGGGGAGCTGTTTTTT.

On this clone itself: This sample also contains other DNA sequences that code for the same CDR3. The rearrangement links TRBV5-1 to TRBJ2-3, with 7 bases fitting TRBD2. The CDR3 totals 15 residues. V was pared by 1 base and J by 1 base, with 3 bases of the junction left unmatched. Germline CDR1 SGHRS, CDR2 YFSETQ. The CDR3 DNA is TGCGCCAGCAGCTTGCGGGGGGTAGGCACAGATACGCAGTATTTT. This translates into CASSLRGVGTDTQYF.

V gene TRBV11-1 combines with J gene TRBJ2-7; 8 nucleotides line up with TRBD1. This CDR3 has 14 residues. With 5 bases clipped from V and 6 bases from J, the junction kept 9 bases outside the gene matches. Per the germline V gene, CDR1 is SGHAT and CDR2 is FQDESV (reference sequence). CDR3: CASSNIRGRGEQYF. The CDR3 DNA sequence: TGTGCCAGCAGCAATATCAGGGGGCGCGGCGAGCAGTACTTC.

The V gene is TRBV12-3 or TRBV12-4, the J gene TRBJ2-5; D not certain. V dropped 6 bases and J dropped 2 bases, with 7 bases sitting between them. The CDR3 loop spans 12 amino acids. This CDR3 reads CASSPFQETQYF. The CDR3 DNA is TGTGCCAGCAGCCCCTTTCAAGAGACCCAGTACTTC.

This sequence joins TRBV19 and TRBJ2-1, with D possibly matching TRBD1 (5 bases). This CDR3 is built from 15 residues. The germline V and J ends were trimmed by 4 bases and 8 bases, with 18 bases remaining between them. Germline CDR1 and CDR2: LNHDA and SQIVND (reference sequence). The CDR3 loop reads CASSSRADFLDEQFF. The CDR3 bases are TGTGCCAGTAGTAGCAGGGCTGACTTCCTCGATGAGCAGTTCTTC.

The chain uses TRBV27 and TRBJ2-2; maybe TRBD2 (5 bases). V was trimmed by 4 bases and J by 8 bases, leaving 17 bases between them. The CDR3 consists of 15 residues. The germline V gene has CDR1 MNHEY and CDR2 SMNVEV (reference sequence). This chain's CDR3 is CASSSRRGPPGELFF. The CDR3 DNA reads TGTGCCAGCAGTTCTAGGAGAGGGCCCCCTGGGGAGCTGTTTTTT.

The chain is built from TRBV28 and TRBJ2-3; 7 nucleotides agree with TRBD2. Germline loops: CDR1 MDHEN, CDR2 SYDVKM. V was clipped by 3 bases and J by 1 base; unmatched bases: 4. The CDR3 is made up of 15 amino acids. The CDR3 DNA reads as TGTGCCAGCAGTTTGGTAGCGGGCCGCACAGATACGCAGTATTTT. Translating it yields CASSLVAGRTDTQYF.

The V and J genes are TRBV2 and TRBJ1-6, with D possibly matching TRBD1 (5 bases). Germline CDR1 is SNHLY and CDR2 is FYNNEI. Trimming cost V 7 bases and J 12 bases, with 19 bases left between them. The length of the CDR3 is 14 residues. The CDR3 here is CASKAGGDLRPLHF. The CDR3 DNA sequence: TGTGCCAGCAAGGCCGGGGGGGATCTGAGACCCCTCCACTTT.

The chain joins TRBV7-2 to TRBJ1-4, with a weak D call TRBD1 (5 bases). Germline V gives CDR1 SGHTA, CDR2 FQGNSA. This CDR3 region has 13 residues. The V and J ends lost 5 bases and 8 bases respectively, with 12 bases between them. The CDR3 DNA sequence: TGTGCCAGCAGCCGCGGGGCTCGGGAAAAACTGTTTTTT. It specifies CASSRGAREKLFF.

This clone was seen a few times. CDR3 DNA: TGTGCCAGCAGTTACGTGACAGGAGGAACCTACGAGCAGTACTTC. It is translated as CASSYVTGGTYEQYF. The gene calls are TRBV6-5 and TRBJ2-7; TRBD1 is a possible D gene (6 bases). CDR3 size: 15 residues. With 2 bases removed from V and 2 bases from J, the gap between germline ends came to 13 bases. Germline V gene sequence: CDR1 MNHEY, CDR2 SVGAGI.

The gene calls are TRBV6-5 and TRBJ1-5; TRBD1 matches 7 bases. Per the germline V gene, CDR1 is MNHEY and CDR2 is SVGAGI. The CDR3 covers 13 residues. Trimming cost V 5 bases and J 4 bases; bases outside gene matches: 2. CDR3: CASSKQGNQPQHF. The CDR3 nucleotides read TGTGCCAGCAGTAAACAGGGGAATCAGCCCCAGCATTTT.

The chain recombines TRBV28 with TRBJ2-1; D is uncertain. Trimming left V 3 bases short and J 4 bases short, with 16 bases between. Germline lookup yields CDR1 MDHEN and CDR2 SYDVKM. CDR3 length: 16 residues. In DNA form, the CDR3 reads TGTGCCAGCAGTTTGACATCCCTCCCAAGTTACAATGAGCAGTTCTTC. Translation gives CASSLTSLPSYNEQFF.

This chain uses TRBV3-1 (or the pseudogene TRBV3-2) with TRBJ2-1, with a weak D call TRBD2 (6 bases). The CDR3 loop spans 16 amino acids. Deletions cut 5 bases from V and 6 bases from J, with 20 bases between. The V gene's germline CDR1 is LGHDT and CDR2 YNNKEL (reference sequence). The CDR3 nucleotides read TGTGCCAGCAGCTCGGGCGGTGGACTGGGGGGCAATGAGCAGTTCTTC. Translated, it gives CASSSGGGLGGNEQFF.

The CDR3 nucleotides read TGTGCCAGCAGTGGTTTAGGACTAGCGGGGCTCTCAAGCTCCTACAATGAGCAGTTCTTC. The encoded protein is CASSGLGLAGLSSSYNEQFF. This chain uses TRBV2 with TRBJ2-1, with 12 bases aligning to TRBD2. The CDR3 runs to 20 residues. The germline gives CDR1 SNHLY, CDR2 FYNNEI. Trimming took 4 bases from V and 0 from J; bases not matched to a gene: 13.

The chain uses TRBV19 and TRBJ2-1; a weak D match, TRBD2 (5 bases). Trimming removed 7 bases at V and 7 bases at J, with 11 bases between. Germline V gene sequence: CDR1 LNHDA, CDR2 SQIVND (reference sequence). The CDR3 spans 12 residues. CDR3 region: CASTAPGNEQFF. DNA of the CDR3: TGTGCCAGTACCGCACCGGGGAATGAGCAGTTCTTC.

The rearrangement links TRBV7-2 to TRBJ2-2; 9 bases map to TRBD2. V shed 4 bases and J 7 bases; nucleotides not matched to a gene: 4. Germline V gives CDR1 SGHTA, CDR2 FQGNSA. The CDR3 covers 14 residues. The CDR3 spells CASSSGLAHGELFF. In DNA form, the CDR3 reads TGTGCCAGCAGCTCGGGACTAGCCCACGGGGAGCTGTTTTTT.

The chain is built from TRBV9 and TRBJ1-2; no reliable D call. The V end lost 5 bases, the J end lost 8 bases, and 7 bases lay between the germline ends. This CDR3 comprises 10 residues. Germline V gene sequence: CDR1 SGDLS, CDR2 YYNGEE. The CDR3 nucleotides read TGTGCCAGCAGTTCCGTAGGCTACACCTTC. It yields the protein CASSSVGYTF.

The chain employs TRBV5-1 and TRBJ1-1; D is unclear. Germline CDR1 SGHRS, CDR2 YFSETQ. With 0 bases removed from V and 11 bases from J, the gap between germline ends came to 11 bases. The CDR3 loop spans 12 amino acids. CDR3 bases: TGCGCCAGCAGCTTGGCGCCAGGCTTCGCTTTCTTT. Translation gives CASSLAPGFAFF.